Detailed here is one T cell receptor beta chain. Its ends do not fully match the called genes, so a read error is possible. Sample time point: pre-sensitization, week 0. Treatment reported: therapeutic diphenylcyclopropenone sensitization with weekly scalp DPC. Extraction yielded total RNA from whole blood (unfractionated). The record originates from a study of human T cells and chemical hapten exposure. Across the whole study: Upper inner arm skin measuring 2 cm by 2 cm received 2% DPC for sensitization. Cases of alopecia areata, totalis or universalis occurred in a predominantly female patient group.

The germline CDR1 and CDR2 sequences are DFQATT and SNEGSKA (reference sequence). The CDR3 runs 14 residues. The library attached unique molecular identifiers to individual cDNA molecules. TCRdb itself ran the RACE reads through MiXCR, one entry per CDR3 protein. In the table there are about 40,000 distinct CDR3 sequences, roughly 10% of which are singletons. Sequencing used whole blood, obtained in connection with sensitization to the hapten diphenylcyclopropenone (DPC). J is TRBJ1-1 and V is TRBV20-1; 9 bases line up with TRBD1. This sequence was found in a man aged 25-40 years with alopecia areata. Some clones in this sample may be carry-over from other donors' samples. CDR3 loop: CSTTGGLMNAEAFF. The DNA for the CDR3 is TGCAGTACCACAGGGGGCCTTATGAACGCTGAAGCTTTCTTT.